This record covers a single T cell receptor beta chain. This clone turned up a few times. Its target antigen remains unknown. Per-nucleotide qualities are absent, and no much larger clonotype sits a single base away. This specimen comes from a study of CD8+ T cells in alopecia areata (dated by TCRdb to 2016 to 2019). At the level of the whole study: Treated patients were enrolled in an open-label pilot trial of oral tofacitinib at 5 to 10 mg twice daily for moderate-to-severe alopecia areata. On the human side, TCRbeta sequencing was run on scalp tissue and on sorted CD4+ and CD8+ peripheral blood T cells from healthy controls and from alopecia areata patients with either patchy or totalis/universalis disease. Tofacitinib-treated patients had biopsies at baseline and at 4 and 24 weeks of treatment, with a later scalp biopsy in several patients. TCRbeta CDR3 regions were amplified by immunoSEQ multiplex PCR with 35 Vbeta forward and 13 Jbeta reverse primers. Patients received tofacitinib for 6 to 18 months and were then followed off drug for 6 months to check for delayed response and recurrence. Scalp clonality was compared among normal scalp (n=4), patchy alopecia areata scalp (n=8), and alopecia totalis/universalis scalp (n=8). RNA was obtained with the PAXgene miRNA kit for fixed scalp, the miRNeasy kit for PBMCs, and the RNeasy kit for mouse skin. The study used high-throughput TCRbeta sequencing to examine T cell clonal expansion in alopecia areata, in both the C3H/HeJ mouse model and human patients.

From the germline V gene, CDR1 is ENHRY and CDR2 is SYGVKD. V loses 0 bases of germline sequence and J loses 2 bases, and the interval between the two ends is 7 bases. The CDR3 runs 14 residues from the cysteine to the phenylalanine. The read is trimmed to its CDR3 DNA, 42 bases read in frame from base 1. The investigation overall reported the following: Shared TCR sequences between patients were less evident than in mice, which may be partly attributable to HLA diversity in the patient population. Higher clonality and more expanded CD8+ clones were observed in lesional scalp than in normal scalp, particularly in alopecia totalis/universalis, a finding suggestive of antigenic drive. Scalp TCR repertoire analysis is complicated because resident alphabeta T cells in normal human skin are also sequenced, whereas mouse skin is dominated by gammadelta T cells.

The time point label here, explained by the study, means: baseline before oral tofacitinib. Lesional scalp punch biopsies and peripheral blood were obtained from alopecia areata patients. After PBMCs were isolated by density centrifugation and stained for CD3, CD4 and CD8, a FACSAria was used to sort CD4+ and CD8+ T cells. The library was made by the immunoSEQ multiplex PCR assay. To provide template for TCR sequencing, every sample had RNA extracted and reverse transcribed into cDNA. SuperScript III was used to make first-strand cDNA, primed with a 2:1 mix of oligo-dT and random hexamers. Amplification bias was assessed with a synthetic immune receptor repertoire, and residual bias was removed computationally. The authors processed their data as follows. Raw reads were preprocessed to remove errors, and CDR3 was defined by IMGT conventions from the conserved cysteine to phenylalanine. Clonality was computed as 1 minus the Shannon entropy, with the entropy normalized by log2 of the number of productive unique TCRs. Whether each scalp clone was CD4 or CD8 was inferred by checking scalp TCRbeta sequences against the CD4 and CD8 repertoires from sorted blood. Not all clones reach the TCRdb copy of this immuneACCESS table, which keeps in-frame sequences only. Checked studies attribute under half of the gap to unresolved V genes and leave the rest unexplained. V, J and clone size were drawn from that table, and D and trimming were deduced from the DNA. Across this sample there are some 170,000 clones, with 63% seen only once. The top ten clonotypes cover 1.7% of the sample.

This TCR derives from a human donor with alopecia areata. This receptor chain uses TRBV10-3 and TRBJ2-5; a confident D gene designation cannot be given. The starting material was CD4+ T cells sorted from blood, obtained at week 0. The CDR3 has the sequence CAISESIDQETQYF. The nucleotide sequence reads as follows: TGTGCCATCAGTGAGTCGATAGATCAAGAGACCCAGTACTTC.